The rows below give T cell receptor beta chains drawn from one sample of a study of blood T cell repertoires in COVID-19. Some clones are missing from TCRdb's copy, which holds only in-frame ones; the method was immunoSEQ multiplex PCR. This sample carries around 240,000 clones, about 90% of them seen once, and the ten largest clones take 0.95% to 1.5%. The sample consisted of PBMCs or T cells enriched from blood (not recorded which). The receptors were gathered from a human donor in a cohort exposed to, infected with or recovered from COVID-19 (not recorded which). The donor label of this sample is uncertain. CDR3s leave out the opening cysteine and the closing phenylalanine or tryptophan.

>TRBJ1-2|TRBV5-6
ASSLGGSINYGYT
>TRBJ1-6|TRBV30
AWSVPLLGGPLH
>TRBJ2-4|TRBV29-1
SGYGEAKNIQY
>TRBJ1-2|TRBV19
ASSIDGLGVYGYT
>TRBJ1-2|TRBV2
ASSDDRVVDGYT
>TRBJ2-1|TRBV7-9
ASSSGGGREQF
>TRBJ2-1|TRBV30
AWSVPGPGLAGPEQF
>TRBJ1-5|TRBV27
ASSSAGLNQPQH
>TRBJ1-5|TRBV14
ASSQTLNQPQH
>TRBJ2-5|TRBV30
AWRGTGQETQY
>TRBJ1-6|TRBV18
ASSPSVLSDSPLH
>TRBJ1-2|TRBV30
AWSVDGRGHYT
>TRBJ2-3|TRBV4-3
ASSPSGQNTDTQY
>TRBJ1-1|TRBV11-1
ASGDMGSTEAF
>TRBJ1-1|TRBV10-3
AIRTGGPFNTEAF
>TRBJ2-4|TRBV18
ASSPVGTSVNIQY
>TRBJ1-5|TRBV2
ASSISKRGGQPQH
>TRBJ2-7|TRBV6-2/TRBV6-3
ASSWGQGAGEQY
>TRBJ1-1|TRBV4-2
ASSQERGSTEAF
>TRBJ1-2|TRBV11-2
ASSSPARTYGYT
>TRBJ1-2|TRBV28
ASSLGGLVYGYT
>TRBJ2-5|TRBV5-5
ASSDRDRGPVRQETQY
>TRBJ2-3|TRBV11-2
ASSLDITDTQY
>TRBJ2-7|TRBV5-6
ASSTAGTGVEQY
>TRBJ1-6|TRBV5-3
ARSCQGSPLH
>TRBJ2-2|TRBV4-2
ASSQAVLQGNLNTGELF
>TRBJ2-5|TRBV7-3
ASSPSALAGARETQY
>TRBJ1-5|TRBV9
ARTGGFYNQPQH
>TRBJ1-1|TRBV18
ASSPNRDSSNTEAF
>TRBJ1-2|TRBV7-9
ASSTTGGAWYGYT
>TRBJ2-7|TRBV21-1
ASSTHYEQY
>TRBJ1-4|TRBV3-1/TRBV3-2
ASSPGQTLNEKLF
>TRBJ1-2|TRBV6-2/TRBV6-3
ASSYGEGPYGYT
>TRBJ1-1|TRBV6-2/TRBV6-3
ASSYRTGEWMNTEAF
>TRBJ1-6|TRBV6-4
ASSESPYNSPLH
>TRBJ1-1|TRBV18
ASSPKEGLSTEAF
>TRBJ1-1|TRBV9
ASSEHAGLARTEAF
>TRBJ1-1|TRBV5-1
ASSEGSGDTEAF
>TRBJ1-3|TRBV13
ASSLALGGVSGNTIY
>TRBJ1-1|TRBV7-9
ASSPKITGLRAEAF
>TRBJ2-3|TRBV24-1
ATSDRVWDTQY
>TRBJ1-5|TRBV6-1
ASSEVADSNQPQH
>TRBJ2-2|TRBV5-4
ASSLPKMNTGELF
>TRBJ1-2|TRBV11-2
ASSTDRGPVYGYT
>TRBJ1-1|TRBV18
ASSPLTGVDTEAF
>TRBJ2-7|TRBV6-5
ASSLLPGTSDGEQY
>TRBJ1-2|TRBV19
ASSIRGPRQGYT
>TRBJ2-5|TRBV30
AWNPSRETQY
>TRBJ1-5|TRBV2
ASGPDRFNQPQH
>TRBJ2-1|TRBV5-1
ASRMDGTGLYNEQF
>TRBJ1-4|TRBV25-1
ASTTGTADEKLF
>TRBJ2-2|TRBV7-8
ASSLNGGGAGNTGELF
>TRBJ2-7|TRBV9
ASSVAMSGAYEQY
>TRBJ2-2|TRBV15
ATSRDFRQGARYFELF
>TRBJ2-2|TRBV11-2
ASTGVGPNTGELF